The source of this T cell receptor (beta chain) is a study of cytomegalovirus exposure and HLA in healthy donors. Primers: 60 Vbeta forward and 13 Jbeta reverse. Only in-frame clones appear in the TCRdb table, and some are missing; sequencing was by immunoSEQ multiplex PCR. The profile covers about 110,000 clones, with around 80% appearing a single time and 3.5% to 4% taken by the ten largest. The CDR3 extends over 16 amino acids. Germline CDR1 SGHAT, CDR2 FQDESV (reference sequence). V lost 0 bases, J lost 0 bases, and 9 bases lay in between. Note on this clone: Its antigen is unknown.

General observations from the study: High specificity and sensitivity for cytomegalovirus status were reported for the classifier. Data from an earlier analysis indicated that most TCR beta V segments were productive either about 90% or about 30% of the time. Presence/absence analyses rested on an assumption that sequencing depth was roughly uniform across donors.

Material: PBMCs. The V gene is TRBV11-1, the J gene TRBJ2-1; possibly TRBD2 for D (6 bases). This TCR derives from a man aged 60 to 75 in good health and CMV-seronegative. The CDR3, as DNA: TGTGCCAGCAGCTTAGCGGGGGGAAGCTCCTACAATGAGCAGTTCTTC. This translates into CASSLAGGSSYNEQFF. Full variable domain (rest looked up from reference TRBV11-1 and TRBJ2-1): EAEVAQSPRYKITEKSQAVAFWCDPISGHATLYWYRQILGQGPELLVQFQDESVVDDSQLPKDRFSAERLKGVDSTLKIQPAELGDSAMYLCASSLAGGSSYNEQFFGPGTRLTVL.